This T cell receptor beta chain was obtained from a study of blood T cell repertoires in COVID-19 (dated by TCRdb to 2018 to 2021). About the full investigation: Collaborator samples came from the United States, Italy and Spain and covered acute and convalescent phases of COVID-19. The prospective study material was composed of cDNA or gDNA derived from T cells, B-cell-depleted T cells, or PBMCs. The dataset comprised deeply sampled blood TCRbeta repertoires from subjects exposed to, actively infected with, or recovered from COVID-19. The repertoires were made available in a free public database intended to serve as a resource for research on the immune response to SARS-CoV-2. Samples were obtained from the ongoing ImmuneRACE study (first 160 participants) and from over 1,000 subjects provided by 6 global collaborators. Nearly every sample came with metadata listing a de-identified subject ID, COVID-19 status, age in years and sex. Where available, HLA class I and class II types were obtained from metadata supplied by the sample provider rather than from assay-based typing. Overall results and qualifications from the work: Clinical and demographic metadata were provided uncurated, with the amount varying by source and participant.

Enrolling through a virtual design, the prospective study's participants ranged in age from roughly 18 to 95 years and lived across 24 United States geographic areas. In the prospective study, cohorts were assigned on the basis of participant-reported clinical history obtained from a screening survey and a study questionnaire. Recovered participants in ImmuneRACE Cohort 3 were defined as having two consecutive negative NP/OP PCR tests, clearance from a healthcare professional, or resolution of symptoms. Mobile phlebotomists in the prospective study collected whole blood, serum and a nasopharyngeal or oropharyngeal swab from every participant. Participants in the prospective study had the option to provide additional blood draws and questionnaires over a roughly 2-month period. Before DNA extraction, blood samples from the prospective study were shipped at room temperature or frozen. TCRbeta CDR3 regions were amplified from genomic DNA using the immunoSEQ Assay, a bias-controlled multiplex PCR. The authors' analysis ran thus. Within the assay, amplification of reference gene primers was used to estimate how many nucleated cells each sample contained. Sequence reads were collapsed and filtered to measure the absolute abundance of every unique TCRbeta CDR3 rearrangement. Productive Simpson clonality was computed per sample as the square root of Simpson's diversity index over productive rearrangements. Not all clones reach the TCRdb copy of this immuneACCESS table, which keeps in-frame sequences only. Checked studies attribute under half of the gap to unresolved V genes and leave the rest unexplained. That table supplies the V and J calls and clone size; D and trimming were determined from the DNA. The sample includes approximately 450,000 clones, with 85% to 90% observed a single time. 1.1% of the sample rests with the top ten.

V has 1 base trimmed and J has 4 bases trimmed; junction bases matching no gene number 9. Including cysteine and phenylalanine, the CDR3 has 16 amino acids. Just the 48-base CDR3 DNA is kept, in frame starting at base 1. The CDR1 and CDR2 encoded by the germline V gene are SGHDT and YYEEEE. As concerns this clone: Its antigen target is currently unknown. Base-call qualities are not available, and no considerably larger clone is one nucleotide away.

Source material: PBMCs or T cells enriched from blood (not recorded which). The sequence was collected from a man younger than 45 who had recovered from COVID-19. Recombination joined TRBV5-6 with TRBJ2-7, and 9 junction bases match TRBD2. The CDR3 here reads CASSLYRLAALYEQYF. The nucleotide sequence reads TGTGCCAGCAGCTTGTATCGACTAGCGGCCTTATACGAGCAGTACTTC.